One TCR beta chain is described in this entry. TCRdb keeps only in-frame clones here, not all; method: immunoSEQ multiplex PCR. The data show about 12,000 clones, under 90% seen once. This sample stems from a study of radiotherapy plus CTLA-4 blockade in lung cancer. Germline values: CDR1 LNHNV, CDR2 YYDKDF (reference sequence). The CDR3 runs to 15 residues. Trimming removed 0 bases at V and 6 bases at J, with 14 bases between. The chain has TRBV15 and TRBJ1-1, with D possibly TRBD1 on 5 matching bases. This sample comprised peripheral blood, obtained from a patient treated with radiotherapy plus ipilimumab. This TCR derives from a human donor with non-small cell lung cancer that progressed on radiotherapy plus ipilimumab. The CDR3, as DNA: TGTGCCACCAGCAGAGACTATGGGGGTTTGGCTGAAGCTTTCTTT. Protein sequence: CATSRDYGGLAEAFF.